These 19 T cell receptor beta chains came from one sample sequenced in a study of shared clonotypes between healthy human individuals. Sequenced by immunoSEQ multiplex PCR; TCRdb stores in-frame clones only, minus some. In the table there are about 2 million clones, over 85% of which are singletons. Sequencing input: naive CD4+ T cells sorted from blood. Sample subset: CD45RA+ positively selected. These receptors were obtained from a man aged 18 to 35 in good health.

This clone was seen a handful of times. Here the CDR3 reads CASSYSGAAGETQYF. In nucleotides, the CDR3 is TGTGCCAGCAGCTATAGCGGGGCGGCGGGGGAGACCCAGTACTTC. The chain recombines TRBV7-9 with TRBJ2-5; 8 nucleotides line up with TRBD2. CDR1 is SEHNR, CDR2 FQNEAQ, per germline (reference sequence). V shed 4 bases, J shed 5 bases, and the junction held 9 bases outside the gene matches. This CDR3 has 15 residues.

The genes are TRBV6-1 and TRBJ2-6; the D call may be TRBD1 or TRBD2 (6 bases each). The CDR3 has 15 residues. Germline V gene sequence: CDR1 MNHNS, CDR2 SASEGT. V was clipped by 6 bases and J by 2 bases, with 11 bases between them. CDR3 DNA: TGTGCCAGCAGGGACGGGGGCGCTGGGGCCAACGTCCTGACTTTC. Amino acid sequence: CASRDGGAGANVLTF.

The chain couples TRBV30 to TRBJ2-7; D is perhaps TRBD1 (8 bases). The germline V gene has CDR1 GTSNPN and CDR2 SVGIG (reference sequence). V gave up 0 bases and J gave up 12 bases, with 15 bases separating them. CDR3 length: 12 amino acids. The CDR3 here is CAWSVTGEGPYF. The CDR3 DNA follows: TGTGCCTGGAGTGTGACAGGGGAGGGTCCGTACTTC.

The chain couples TRBV10-3 to TRBJ2-1, with a weak D call TRBD2 (6 bases). V gave up 6 bases and J gave up 0 bases, with 12 bases separating them. The CDR3 length is 15 residues. CDR1 is ENHRY and CDR2 is SYGVKD in the germline V gene. The CDR3 coding sequence is TGTGCCATCAGCGGAGGGGTCAGCTCCTACAATGAGCAGTTCTTC. Encoded protein: CAISGGVSSYNEQFF.

The gene calls are TRBV4-3 and TRBJ2-5; D perhaps matches TRBD2 (7 bases). The CDR3 spans 15 residues. Germline CDR1 is LGHNA and CDR2 is YSLEER. V dropped 4 bases and J dropped 5 bases, with 17 bases sitting between them. The CDR3 is CASSPIGGGSETQYF. Written as DNA, the CDR3 is TGCGCCAGCAGCCCAATAGGGGGGGGGTCCGAGACCCAGTACTTC.

This clone came up once. Other DNA sequences in the sample encode the same CDR3. The chain recombines TRBV5-6 with TRBJ1-2; 10 bases align to TRBD1. With 2 bases clipped from V and 8 bases from J, the junction kept 3 bases outside the gene matches. This CDR3 comprises 13 residues. CDR1 and CDR2 (germline): SGHDT, YYEEEE. The CDR3 loop reads CASSLGTGDGYTF. CDR3 DNA sequence: TGTGCCAGCAGCTTAGGGACAGGGGACGGCTACACCTTC.

V is TRBV10-2 and J is TRBJ1-5; D not resolved. The CDR3 is 13 residues long. Germline V lookup: CDR1 WSHSY, CDR2 SAAADI. Deletions cut 9 bases from V and 4 bases from J, with 13 bases between. Written as DNA, the CDR3 is TGCGCCAGTTCCTCGACTGCGAATCAGCCCCAGCATTTT. It translates to CASSSTANQPQHF.

This rearrangement joins TRBV2 to TRBJ2-7, with 7 bases aligning to TRBD1. Per the germline V gene, CDR1 is SNHLY and CDR2 is FYNNEI. V was clipped by 3 bases and J by 5 bases; unmatched bases: 4. The CDR3 is 13 amino acids. The CDR3 region is CASSDGQVHEQYF. CDR3 DNA sequence: TGTGCCAGCAGTGACGGACAGGTCCACGAGCAGTACTTC.

V and J are TRBV28 and TRBJ1-2, with TRBD1 matching over 8 bases. The V and J ends lost 5 bases and 4 bases, in that order; junction bases with no gene match: 6. This CDR3 comprises 14 residues. Germline-derived CDR1 and CDR2 are MDHEN and SYDVKM. The CDR3 DNA follows: TGTGCCAGCAGTAGATTGACAGGGGCCTATGGCTACACCTTC. This encodes CASSRLTGAYGYTF.

This chain connects TRBV18 to TRBJ2-1; D possibly uses TRBD1 or TRBD2 (6 bases each). The CDR3 contains 15 residues. Germline V gene lookup returns CDR1 KGHSH and CDR2 LQKENI. The germline V and J ends were trimmed by 6 bases and 6 bases, with 18 bases remaining between them. The CDR3 spells CASSTGAPPGNEQFF. CDR3 nucleotide sequence: TGTGCCAGCTCCACGGGGGCACCCCCAGGCAATGAGCAGTTCTTC.

The chain employs TRBV2 and TRBJ1-5; D gene uncertain. The CDR3 is 11 amino acids. Germline V CDR1 and CDR2: SNHLY, FYNNEI. V was shortened by 3 bases and J by 9 bases, with 6 bases between the two germline ends. The CDR3 spells CASSEDGPQHF. In nucleotides, the CDR3 is TGTGCCAGCAGTGAGGACGGGCCCCAGCATTTT.

Comment on this clone: The same CDR3 arises from other DNA sequences in this sample as well. This chain connects TRBV5-1 to TRBJ1-2; D is uncertain. Trimming left V 1 base short and J 5 bases short, with 6 bases between. The length of the CDR3 is 12 residues. The germline V gene encodes CDR1 SGHRS and CDR2 YFSETQ. The CDR3 DNA reads TGCGCCAGCAGCTTGCCGGGGTATGGCTACACCTTC. This sequence encodes CASSLPGYGYTF. Complete variable domain (other parts from reference TRBV5-1 and TRBJ1-2): KAGVTQTPRYLIKTRGQQVTLSCSPISGHRSVSWYQQTPGQGLQFLFEYFSETQRNKGNFPGRFSGRQFSNSRSEMNVSTLELGDSALYLCASSLPGYGYTFGSGTRLTVV.

The CDR3 nucleotides are TGTGCCAGCAAGGACAGTGGGCTCTACGAGCAGTACTTC. Translation gives CASKDSGLYEQYF. This chain uses TRBV6-4 with TRBJ2-7, with D possibly matching TRBD1 (6 bases). The CDR3 covers 13 residues. Germline V gene data show CDR1 as MRHNA and CDR2 as SNTAGT. V gave up 7 bases and J gave up 3 bases, with 13 bases separating them.

The chain links TRBV7-9 to TRBJ2-5; the D is unclear. CDR3 length: 15 amino acids. Germline CDR1 and CDR2: SEHNR and FQNEAQ (reference sequence). The V and J ends lost 2 bases and 0 bases respectively, with 10 bases between them. CDR3 bases: TGTGCCAGCAGCTTATTTCTTTCGGACCAAGAGACCCAGTACTTC. Encoded protein: CASSLFLSDQETQYF.

The genes are TRBV4-1 and TRBJ2-4; D uncertain. Trimming stripped 8 bases from V and 0 bases from J, with 20 bases between. From germline, CDR1 is MGHRA and CDR2 YSYEKL. The CDR3 spans 17 residues. The CDR3 loop reads CASGQANLGLAKNIQYF. The CDR3 nucleotides are TGCGCCAGCGGTCAGGCTAACCTAGGTCTAGCCAAAAACATTCAGTACTTC.

V and J are TRBV4-3 and TRBJ2-7; the D gene is possibly TRBD1 (5 bases). V lost 1 base, J lost 2 bases, and 9 bases lay in between. Germline CDR1 and CDR2: LGHNA and YSLEER. CDR3 size: 14 residues. As DNA, the CDR3 is TGCGCCAGCAGCCAAGGCGCAGGGACCTACGAGCAGTACTTC. Translating gives CASSQGAGTYEQYF.

This chain uses TRBV18 with TRBJ2-2; D not resolved. In germline, CDR1 is KGHSH, CDR2 LQKENI. There are 14 residues in the CDR3. Trimming took off 2 bases at V and 6 bases at J, with 10 bases between the two ends. The CDR3 loop reads CASSPSTVSGELFF. CDR3 sequence (DNA): TGTGCCAGCTCACCATCCACAGTTTCCGGGGAGCTGTTTTTT. Full variable domain (rest looked up from reference TRBV18 and TRBJ2-2): NAGVMQNPRHLVRRRGQEARLRCSPMKGHSHVYWYRQLPEEGLKFMVYLQKENIIDESGMPKERFSAEFPKEGPSILRIQQVVRGDSAAYFCASSPSTVSGELFFGEGSRLTVL.

V gene TRBV4-1 combines with J gene TRBJ2-7; no clear D. The CDR3 has 13 residues. V lost 3 bases and J 5 bases, leaving 11 bases between the germline ends. Per the germline V gene, CDR1 is MGHRA and CDR2 is YSYEKL. The CDR3 sequence: CASSQVVLDEQYF. Written as DNA, the CDR3 is TGCGCCAGCAGCCAGGTAGTGCTCGACGAGCAGTACTTC.

The rearrangement links TRBV28 to TRBJ1-2; D might be TRBD1 (5 bases). The CDR3 extends over 15 amino acids. V dropped 5 bases and J dropped 4 bases, with 17 bases sitting between them. Germline V lookup: CDR1 MDHEN, CDR2 SYDVKM. CDR3 in DNA: TGTGCCAGCAGTAGAGCTCAGGGAGGTAGCTATGGCTACACCTTC. It encodes CASSRAQGGSYGYTF.